This T cell receptor (beta chain) was captured in a study of OX40 agonist ivuxolimab in advanced cancers. TCRdb keeps only in-frame clones here, not all; method: immunoSEQ multiplex PCR. Of approximately 70,000 clones listed, under 95% were seen once; the top ten hold about 5.5%. This material consisted of CD4+ or CD8+ T cells sorted from blood, taken in a trial of the OX40 agonist ivuxolimab. The receptor's source is an adult with an advanced solid tumor such as melanoma, head and neck, liver or kidney cancer.

The CDR3, as DNA: TGTGCCAGCAGAGTTATAGGTTCAGATACGCAGTATTTT. Protein: CASRVIGSDTQYF. The chain couples TRBV6-5 to TRBJ2-3; D unclear. V lost 6 bases, J lost 4 bases, and 11 bases lay in between. The CDR3 is 13 residues long. CDR1 is MNHEY and CDR2 is SVGAGI in the germline V gene.